A selection of T cell receptor beta chains follows, all from one sample in a study of sequential checkpoint blockade in melanoma. Using immunoSEQ multiplex PCR, the repertoire was profiled, and TCRdb retains in-frame clones only, with some absent. The table records under 5,500 clones, around 30% of them present only once. The sequences come from tumor tissue (inferred from file names), collected from a patient given nivolumab and ipilimumab in sequence. Source of these receptors: a human donor with melanoma. Both conserved end residues are part of each CDR3. D genes are given only for firm matches. Only some rows state a clone size, as once, few, many or a class for expanded clones.

size	V	J	length	D	CDR3	DNA
.	TRBV5-1	TRBJ1-1	14	.	CASSWTDPNTEAFF	TGCGCCAGCAGCTGGACGGACCCGAACACTGAAGCTTTCTTT
.	TRBV25-1	TRBJ2-7	13	.	CASSEYGTDEQYF	TGTGCCAGCAGTGAATACGGGACGGACGAGCAGTACTTC
.	TRBV5-1	TRBJ1-3	17	TRBD1	CASSTLGQGAFGNTIYF	TGCGCCAGCAGCACCTTAGGACAGGGGGCATTTGGAAACACCATATATTTT
few	TRBV30	TRBJ1-5	16	TRBD1	CAWSLQGAWGNQPQHF	TGTGCCTGGAGCTTACAGGGGGCTTGGGGCAATCAGCCCCAGCATTTT
.	TRBV19	TRBJ2-4	13	TRBD1	CASSIGTGNIQYF	TGTGCCAGTAGTATAGGGACAGGGAACATTCAGTACTTC
.	TRBV28	TRBJ1-2	15	.	CASSLLKGTSYGYTF	TGTGCCAGCAGTTTACTCAAGGGGACCTCCTATGGCTACACCTTC
.	TRBV7-5	TRBJ2-3	15	.	CASSPGTSGGYTQYF	TGTGCCAGCAGTCCCGGGACTAGCGGGGGTTATACGCAGTATTTT
few	TRBV18	TRBJ2-1	15	.	CASSPPGVKYNEQFF	TGTGCCAGCTCACCACCGGGGGTGAAATACAATGAGCAGTTCTTC
.	TRBV7-6	TRBJ2-4	17	.	CASHPQPFLLAKNIQYF	TGTGCCAGCCACCCACAGCCCTTCCTCCTAGCCAAAAACATTCAGTACTTC
few	TRBV6-7	TRBJ2-3	14	.	CASSYNRDSDTQYF	TGTGCCAGCAGTTACAACAGGGATTCAGATACGCAGTATTTT
.	TRBV12-5	TRBJ2-1	15	.	CASTQGGLINNEQFF	TGTGCCAGCACCCAGGGGGGATTAATAAACAATGAGCAGTTCTTC
.	TRBV4-1	TRBJ1-6	16	.	CASSQVPGARNSPLHF	TGCGCCAGCAGCCAAGTCCCGGGGGCGAGGAATTCACCCCTCCACTTT
few	TRBV12-2	TRBJ2-7	17	.	CATMGLAGGGPAYEQYF	TGTGCCACCATGGGACTAGCGGGAGGGGGGCCAGCCTACGAGCAGTACTTC
medium-sized	TRBV18	TRBJ2-5	13	.	CASSPSLVETQYF	TGTGCCAGCTCACCATCCCTAGTTGAGACCCAGTACTTC
.	TRBV19	TRBJ2-5	16	TRBD2	CASSLRTSGRSETQYF	TGTGCCAGTAGTCTACGGACTAGCGGGAGAAGTGAGACCCAGTACTTC
once	TRBV4-1	TRBJ1-2	15	.	CASSQEFGVLGGYTF	TGCGCCAGCAGCCAAGAATTCGGGGTGCTTGGTGGCTACACCTTC
.	TRBV7-1	TRBJ2-7	15	.	CASSSQGGEAYEQYF	TGTGCCAGCAGCTCCCAGGGGGGCGAGGCCTACGAGCAGTACTTC
.	TRBV6-1	TRBJ2-2	18	.	CASSEAQRRRTNTGELFF	TGTGCCAGCAGTGAAGCGCAGCGGCGGCGAACGAACACCGGGGAGCTGTTTTTT
few	TRBV18	TRBJ2-5	13	.	CASSPPIGETQYF	TGTGCCAGCTCACCACCTATTGGAGAGACCCAGTACTTC
few	TRBV28	TRBJ1-1	15	TRBD1	CASSTNTGGLVQAFF	TGTGCCAGCAGTACAAACACAGGGGGCTTAGTTCAGGCTTTCTTT
.	TRBV5-1	TRBJ2-7	14	TRBD1	CASSLGQGIGEQYF	TGCGCCAGCAGCCTAGGACAGGGAATCGGCGAGCAGTACTTC
few	TRBV8-2	TRBJ1-4	17	.	CASGRQVPIATNEKLFF	TGTGCCAGCGGCCGACAGGTACCCATTGCAACTAATGAAAAACTGTTTTTT
.	TRBV30	TRBJ1-5	19	TRBD1	CAWSALSKRTGAFHQPQHF	TGTGCCTGGAGTGCCCTGAGTAAAAGGACAGGGGCGTTTCATCAGCCCCAGCATTTT
.	TRBV7-5	TRBJ2-2	16	.	CASSLEGAANTGELFF	TGTGCCAGCAGCTTGGAAGGGGCCGCGAACACCGGGGAGCTGTTTTTT
few	TRBV6-8	TRBJ2-5	15	.	CASSDLGAHQETQYF	TGTGCCAGCAGTGATCTAGGGGCCCACCAAGAGACCCAGTACTTC
.	TRBV18	TRBJ1-1	15	.	CASSGTILQGTEAFF	TGTGCCAGCTCCGGGACCATCCTTCAGGGGACTGAAGCTTTCTTT
.	TRBV6-7	TRBJ2-7	17	.	CASSYSVGVGIPYEQYF	TGTGCCAGCAGTTACTCGGTGGGTGTAGGGATCCCCTACGAGCAGTACTTC
.	TRBV27	TRBJ2-7	15	TRBD2	CASSIGASGSYEQYF	TGTGCCAGCAGTATTGGTGCTAGCGGGAGCTACGAGCAGTACTTC
.	TRBV29-1	TRBJ1-2	20	TRBD1	CSVEDWGNRDRENANYGYTF	TGCAGCGTTGAAGATTGGGGGAACCGGGACAGAGAAAATGCAAACTATGGCTACACCTTC
.	TRBV28	TRBJ1-5	19	.	CASSPQTRSWSYSNQPQHF	TGTGCCAGCAGTCCTCAAACCAGGTCTTGGTCCTATAGCAATCAGCCCCAGCATTTT
.	TRBV6-8	TRBJ2-3	15	.	CASSGQRSDTDTQYF	TGTGCCAGCAGTGGACAGCGATCCGACACAGATACGCAGTATTTT
.	TRBV28	TRBJ1-5	14	.	CASSTLVNGQPQHF	TGTGCCAGCAGTACTCTCGTGAATGGCCAGCCCCAGCATTTT
many	TRBV23-1	TRBJ2-5	14	TRBD1	CASSFDRGPETQYF	TGCGCCAGCAGCTTCGACAGGGGGCCGGAGACCCAGTACTTC
.	TRBV29-1	TRBJ2-2	14	.	CSVLTGPNTGELFF	TGCAGCGTTCTGACAGGACCGAACACCGGGGAGCTGTTTTTT
few	TRBV23-1	TRBJ1-4	14	.	CASSQKVSNEKLFF	TGCGCCAGCAGCCAAAAGGTCTCTAATGAAAAACTGTTTTTT
few	TRBV28	TRBJ1-1	14	TRBD1	CASSFLGTGQQAFF	TGTGCCAGCAGTTTTCTGGGGACAGGGCAACAAGCTTTCTTT
.	TRBV29-1	TRBJ2-2	13	.	CSAPTGLPGELFF	TGCAGCGCTCCCACAGGGTTACCCGGGGAGCTGTTTTTT
.	TRBV28	TRBJ1-1	13	.	CASSFGAAQEAFF	TGTGCCAGCAGTTTTGGGGCAGCTCAAGAAGCTTTCTTT
.	TRBV6-8	TRBJ2-6	18	TRBD1	CASRTFGTALSGANVLTF	TGTGCCAGCAGGACATTCGGGACAGCTCTCTCTGGGGCCAACGTCCTGACTTTC
.	TRBV5-1	TRBJ2-3	17	TRBD2	CASSLDTSGTSTDTQYF	TGCGCCAGCAGCTTGGATACTAGCGGAACTAGCACAGATACGCAGTATTTT
.	TRBV10-2	TRBJ2-3	16	.	CASSEWAGSSTDTQYF	TGCGCCAGCAGTGAATGGGCGGGGTCTAGCACAGATACGCAGTATTTT
.	TRBV28	TRBJ2-7	17	.	CASHLGGSGWSPYEQYF	TGTGCCAGCCACCTGGGTGGATCGGGCTGGTCGCCCTACGAGCAGTACTTC
few	TRBV30	TRBJ1-1	15	.	CAWSLGGTVYTEAFF	TGTGCCTGGAGTCTCGGGGGGACGGTGTACACTGAAGCTTTCTTT
.	TRBV18	TRBJ2-1	18	TRBD2	CASSPPPSVAGVYNEQFF	TGTGCCAGCTCACCACCCCCCTCGGTAGCGGGGGTTTACAATGAGCAGTTCTTC
.	TRBV6-1	TRBJ2-7	16	TRBD2	CASSEAGSGGTYEQYF	TGTGCCAGCAGTGAAGCGGGTAGCGGGGGCACCTACGAGCAGTACTTC
.	TRBV1	TRBJ2-2	16	.	CASSQLAGGTTGELFF	TGCGCCAGCAGCCAACTAGCGGGAGGGACCACCGGGGAGCTGTTTTTT
.	TRBV14	TRBJ2-7	13	.	CASSQDRPDEQYF	TGTGCCAGCAGCCAAGACCGCCCTGACGAGCAGTACTTC
few	TRBV11-3	TRBJ2-7	16	TRBD2	CASSLTSGGPLYEQYF	TGTGCCAGCAGTCTTACTAGCGGGGGACCACTCTACGAGCAGTACTTC
medium-sized	TRBV28	TRBJ1-5	12	.	CASSPRGQPQHF	TGTGCCAGCAGTCCAAGGGGTCAGCCCCAGCATTTT
.	TRBV6-8	TRBJ2-7	15	.	CASSPTQVNSYEQYF	TGTGCCAGCAGCCCCACGCAGGTAAACTCCTACGAGCAGTACTTC
medium-sized	TRBV11-3	TRBJ2-7	15	TRBD2	CASSSGSGGPNEQYF	TGTGCCAGCAGCTCCGGGTCGGGAGGGCCAAACGAGCAGTACTTC
few	TRBV28	TRBJ1-2	14	.	CASSLPPGVNGYTF	TGTGCCAGCAGTTTGCCGCCAGGGGTTAATGGCTACACCTTC